This T cell receptor beta chain was captured by sequencing in a study of response to subunit inactivated influenza vaccine. The length of the CDR3 is 16 residues. CDR1 and CDR2 from the germline V gene are SGHKS and YYEKEE (reference sequence). The V end lost 4 bases, the J end lost 1 base, and 15 bases lay between the germline ends. This clonotype has only a few counts. MiXCR, applied by TCRdb to the RT-PCR reads, yields one record per CDR3 protein. The sample lists 860,000 or so distinct CDR3 sequences; approximately 21% were seen once. This clonotype was sampled from a man aged 45 to 65 who received an inactivated influenza vaccine. Sequencing was performed on PBMCs from blood, taken less than 6 days after vaccination. J is TRBJ2-1 and V is TRBV5-5, with a possible D match to TRBD2 (5 bases). Here the CDR3 reads CASSTASLLSYNEQFF. The CDR3 DNA reads TGTGCCAGCAGCACCGCTAGCTTACTATCCTACAATGAGCAGTTCTTC.